A selection of T cell receptor beta chains follows, all from one sample in a study of cytomegalovirus exposure and HLA in healthy donors. Produced via immunoSEQ multiplex PCR; TCRdb's table is partial and in-frame only. Here the sample spans some 120,000 clones, 74% being singletons. Material: PBMCs. The receptors come from a woman in her forties or fifties in good health and CMV-seropositive. CDR3s include the opening cysteine and the closing phenylalanine or tryptophan. A D gene is named only where the DNA matches it firmly. Rows give clone size only sometimes, using once, few, many, or a class for an expanded clone.

D gene,clone size,V gene,J gene,CDR3 DNA,CDR3 protein
TRBD1,-,TRBV10-3,TRBJ2-1,TGTGCCACCCGACAGGGGGCCCCCCACAATGAGCAGTTCTTC,CATRQGAPHNEQFF
TRBD1,once,TRBV19,TRBJ1-5,TGTGCCAGTAGTATAACAGGGGCTAATCCTCAGCCCCAGCATTTT,CASSITGANPQPQHF
-,once,TRBV6-5,TRBJ2-1,TGTGCCAGCAGTTACTCCCTATACAGGGACCACAATGAGCAGTTCTTC,CASSYSLYRDHNEQFF
-,-,TRBV5-4,TRBJ1-4,TGTGCCAGCAGCTTGTACTCGGGAGAAAAACTGTTTTTT,CASSLYSGEKLFF
-,few,TRBV5-8,TRBJ2-3,TGTGCAGCGGGTGTGTTTAAAACAGATACGCAGTATTTT,CAAGVFKTDTQYF
TRBD1,few,TRBV23-1,TRBJ1-6,TGCGCCAGCAGTCCGACAGGGATAGGGTCACCCCTCCACTTT,CASSPTGIGSPLHF
-,-,TRBV5-1,TRBJ1-2,TGCGCCAGCAGCCCCGGCGGCGGGTTTGGGGGCTACACCTTC,CASSPGGGFGGYTF
-,-,TRBV29-1,TRBJ2-6,TGCAGCGTTCGCGGGGAGACTGGGGCCAACGTCCTGACTTTC,CSVRGETGANVLTF
TRBD1,-,TRBV27,TRBJ2-2,TGTGCCAGCAGCCCGACAGGGGGCAGCACCGGGGAGCTGTTTTTT,CASSPTGGSTGELFF
TRBD1,-,TRBV5-4,TRBJ2-7,TGTGCCAGCAGCCCTCAGGGGGCCTACGAGCAGTACTTC,CASSPQGAYEQYF
TRBD1,-,TRBV5-1,TRBJ1-4,TGCGCCAGCAGCTTGGGAAAGGGGGCAGGTGAAAAACTGTTTTTT,CASSLGKGAGEKLFF
TRBD1,-,TRBV5-4,TRBJ2-7,TGTGCCAGCAGCAGGGGGACAGGGAAAACCTACGAGCAGTACTTC,CASSRGTGKTYEQYF
-,-,TRBV10-3,TRBJ2-7,TGTGCCATCAGTCCACTAGCAAACGAGCAGTACTTC,CAISPLANEQYF
-,-,TRBV7-2,TRBJ2-6,TGTGCCAGCAGCACACGAGCCCGGGGTAACCCTGGGGCCAACGTCCTGACTTTC,CASSTRARGNPGANVLTF
TRBD1,-,TRBV4-1,TRBJ1-2,TGCGCCAGCAGCCAAATTGGGACAGGGGGTCGCTATGGCTACACCTTC,CASSQIGTGGRYGYTF
-,-,TRBV4-3,TRBJ2-3,TGCGCCAGCAGCCAAGTAGAGACTAGCACAGATACGCAGTATTTT,CASSQVETSTDTQYF
-,few,TRBV28,TRBJ1-2,TGTGCCAGCAGTTTAATCGAAGAGGATGGCTACACCTTC,CASSLIEEDGYTF
TRBD2,-,TRBV18,TRBJ2-2,TGTGCCAGCTCGCTAACTAGCGGGTCGAACACCGGGGAGCTGTTTTTT,CASSLTSGSNTGELFF
TRBD1,-,TRBV5-1,TRBJ1-3,TGCGCCAGCAGCTCCGGGACAGCTGGAAACACCATATATTTT,CASSSGTAGNTIYF
-,-,TRBV25-1,TRBJ2-5,TGTGCCAGCAGTCCTAACGGTGAGACCCAGTACTTC,CASSPNGETQYF
-,-,TRBV5-6,TRBJ2-3,TGTGCCAGCAGCTTGTCTCAAGGGGCAGATACGCAGTATTTT,CASSLSQGADTQYF
-,-,TRBV4-2,TRBJ1-1,TGTGCCAGCAGCCAAGATCCTCCAGGGTCGGCTGAAGCTTTCTTT,CASSQDPPGSAEAFF
-,-,TRBV9,TRBJ2-1,TGTGCCAGCAGCGCAGGATACAATGAGCAGTTCTTC,CASSAGYNEQFF
-,-,TRBV18,TRBJ1-2,TGTGCCAGCTCATCGGACAGTTCAGACTATGGCTACACCTTC,CASSSDSSDYGYTF
-,few,TRBV10-3,TRBJ1-1,TGTGCCATCAGTGGGACGGGGTGGGAGGCTTTCTTT,CAISGTGWEAFF
-,-,TRBV6-6,TRBJ1-2,TGTGCCGGAGCCTCGGACAGCTACTATGGCTACACCTTC,CAGASDSYYGYTF
TRBD2,-,TRBV27,TRBJ2-3,TGTGCCAGCCAAAAGGGGACTAGCGGCACAGATACGCAGTATTTT,CASQKGTSGTDTQYF
TRBD1,-,TRBV18,TRBJ2-6,TGTGCCAGCTCTCGAAGACAGGGGGGGTTTGAGGCCAACGTCCTGACTTTC,CASSRRQGGFEANVLTF
TRBD1,-,TRBV14,TRBJ1-4,TGTGCCAGCAGCCGTAACCCACAGGGGGAAAAACTGTTTTTT,CASSRNPQGEKLFF
TRBD1,-,TRBV10-3,TRBJ1-2,TGTGCCATCCCGGACAGGGAAACTAACTATGGCTACACCTTC,CAIPDRETNYGYTF
-,-,TRBV27,TRBJ2-7,TGTGCCAGCAGCCGAAGACAGTCCTCCTACGAGCAGTACTTC,CASSRRQSSYEQYF
-,once,TRBV29-1,TRBJ1-6,TGCAGCGCCAAAGGTCCAGGGAATTCACCCCTCCACTTT,CSAKGPGNSPLHF
-,-,TRBV10-2,TRBJ2-7,TGCGCCAGCAGTGAGACTGGACAACTATACGAGCAGTACTTC,CASSETGQLYEQYF
TRBD2,few,TRBV11-3,TRBJ2-3,TGTGCCAGCAGCCCCCGGGGTAGCGGGGGGGCCGGGGGCACAGATACGCAGTATTTT,CASSPRGSGGAGGTDTQYF
TRBD1,-,TRBV12-5,TRBJ2-6,TGTGCTAGTGCTACGCGACAGGGGACGTCTGGGGCCAACGTCCTGACTTTC,CASATRQGTSGANVLTF
-,-,TRBV14,TRBJ2-1,TGTGCCAGCAGCTTGAGGCAGGGGGGCAATGAGCAGTTCTTC,CASSLRQGGNEQFF
-,-,TRBV27,TRBJ1-6,TGTGCCAGCAGTCCAAGCGTGATTAATTCACCCCTCCACTTT,CASSPSVINSPLHF
-,-,TRBV30,TRBJ2-5,TGTGCCTGGAGTAGGCTAGGGGTCCAAGAGACCCAGTACTTC,CAWSRLGVQETQYF
-,-,TRBV5-4,TRBJ1-1,TGTGCCAGCAGCTTGGGGGGAGGGGCCCCTGAAGCTTTCTTT,CASSLGGGAPEAFF
-,few,TRBV5-5,TRBJ2-3,TGTGCCAGCAGCGAACAGGGTGGGGTCTCAGATACGCAGTATTTT,CASSEQGGVSDTQYF
-,-,TRBV9,TRBJ1-1,TGTGCCAGCAGGTGGGGGCTGGGGGGGGAAGGAACTGAAGCTTTCTTT,CASRWGLGGEGTEAFF
TRBD1,-,TRBV4-1,TRBJ1-2,TGCGCCAGCAGCCACAGGGGAGATCGGGACAGTGGCTACACCTTC,CASSHRGDRDSGYTF
-,-,TRBV14,TRBJ2-1,TGTGCCAGCAGCCAAGGGCAGTTCTACAATGAGCAGTTCTTC,CASSQGQFYNEQFF
-,-,TRBV5-1,TRBJ1-4,TGCGCCAGCAGCTTCGGTACCACTAATGAAAAACTGTTTTTT,CASSFGTTNEKLFF
TRBD2,-,TRBV27,TRBJ2-1,TGTGCCAGCAGTTTAGTAAGCGGGGGTTACAATGAGCAGTTCTTC,CASSLVSGGYNEQFF
TRBD1,-,TRBV5-4,TRBJ2-2,TGTGCCAGCAGCTTGCCCAGGGGGTCCACCGGGGAGCTGTTTTTT,CASSLPRGSTGELFF
-,-,TRBV10-3,TRBJ2-5,TGTGCCATCAGTGAGACCGGACAGCCGGGAGAGACCCAGTACTTC,CAISETGQPGETQYF
TRBD1,-,TRBV5-1,TRBJ2-3,TGCGCCAGCAGACCCGGACAGGGTGCCGATACGCAGTATTTT,CASRPGQGADTQYF
TRBD1,once,TRBV6-5,TRBJ2-7,TGTGCCAGCAGTCGCCCCGGGACAGGGACCTACGAGCAGTACTTC,CASSRPGTGTYEQYF
-,once,TRBV5-1,TRBJ2-5,TGCGCCAGCAGCTTAGGGGGGGTAGGAGAGACCCAGTACTTC,CASSLGGVGETQYF
TRBD2,-,TRBV7-2,TRBJ2-7,TGTGCCAGCAGCTCCGTTAGCGGGGGGAGCTCCTACGAGCAGTACTTC,CASSSVSGGSSYEQYF
-,-,TRBV7-8,TRBJ1-2,TGTGCCAGCAGCGCCTTATCTGACAGGTCTTCTGGCTACACCTTC,CASSALSDRSSGYTF
-,-,TRBV7-2,TRBJ2-2,TGTGCCAGCAGCCCGCCAGGGACCGGGGAGCTGTTTTTT,CASSPPGTGELFF
-,-,TRBV11-3,TRBJ1-6,TGTGCCAGCAGCTTAGAGGCGGTGACCAATTCACCCCTCCACTTT,CASSLEAVTNSPLHF
TRBD1,-,TRBV5-6,TRBJ2-6,TGTGCCAGCAGCGGAGACAGGGGGTCCGGGGCCAACGTCCTGACTTTC,CASSGDRGSGANVLTF
-,-,TRBV6-5,TRBJ1-2,TGTGCCAGCAGGAGGGGGTACAACTATGGCTACACCTTC,CASRRGYNYGYTF
-,-,TRBV9,TRBJ2-6,TGTGCCAGCAGCGTCACCCAGTCCGGGACAGGGGCCAACGTCCTGACTTTC,CASSVTQSGTGANVLTF
-,-,TRBV13,TRBJ1-2,TGTGCCAGCAGCTTGGGGAGCGGCTATGGCTACACCTTC,CASSLGSGYGYTF
TRBD1,-,TRBV19,TRBJ1-1,TGTGCCAGCAGAAACTACAGGGGTGGGAGCACTGAAGCTTTCTTT,CASRNYRGGSTEAFF